The clone carrying this TCR beta chain was seen just once. Residents of around 24 US areas, aged roughly 18 to 89 years, made up the participants. These data belong to a study of blood T cell repertoires in COVID-19. CDR1 is LGHNA, CDR2 YSLEER, per germline. V trimming: 4 bases; J trimming: 5 bases; junction bases outside the gene matches: 9. The CDR3 is 15 amino acids. Original processing methods: The assay estimated nucleated cells by amplifying reference gene primers. Clones were sequenced by immunoSEQ multiplex PCR, and TCRdb holds only the in-frame ones, with some missing. The V and J calls and clone size are taken from that table; D and trimming were inferred from the DNA. This sample has almost 250,000 clones; roughly 90% occur once, and the top ten carry more than 3.5%.

The genes are TRBV4-3 and TRBJ1-1; 8 bases match TRBD1. The sequence came from a woman aged 25 to 39 who had recovered from COVID-19. The sequenced material came from PBMCs or T cells enriched from blood (not recorded which). The CDR3: CASSRVDRGKTEAFF. The CDR3 DNA reads TGCGCCAGCAGCCGAGTAGACAGGGGAAAGACTGAAGCTTTCTTT.